This TCR beta chain comes out of a study of blood T cells in healthy people across ages. Sample-barcoded 5' priming and a J-beta primer mix drove a second PCR of roughly 6 to 12 cycles. Each CDR3 protein is one row after TCRdb ran MiXCR on the 5' RACE reads. The sample yields 450,000 to 600,000 distinct CDR3 sequences, about 29% seen once. Ten or more counts support this clonotype. This CDR3 contains 14 residues. V shed 4 bases and J shed 8 bases, with 17 bases lying between them. The V gene's germline CDR1 is SQVTM and CDR2 ANQGSEA. This sample also appeared in a second study, on T cells of mothers and their children.

The V call is TRBV29-1, the J call TRBJ1-4; D possibly corresponds to TRBD1 (5 bases). The sequenced sample consisted of blood. This TCR was sampled from a boy aged 2 to 10 in good health. The CDR3 loop reads CSVGEGVHREKLFF. As DNA, the CDR3 is TGCAGCGTTGGAGAAGGGGTGCATCGGGAAAAACTGTTTTTT.